The rows below give T cell receptor beta chains drawn from one sample of a study of blood T cell repertoires in COVID-19. Clones were read by immunoSEQ multiplex PCR, and TCRdb kept only the in-frame ones, dropping some. The data hold approximately 330,000 clones, with 85% to 90% observed a single time. Sample: PBMCs or T cells enriched from blood (not recorded which). The source is a woman aged 25 to 39 who had recovered from COVID-19. CDR3s include the opening cysteine and the closing phenylalanine or tryptophan. D genes are given only for firm matches. The size of a clone is reported for some rows only, either as once, few or many, or as a class for expanded clones.

V,J,length,size,D,CDR3,DNA
TRBV30,TRBJ1-3,16,NA,NA,CAWTTTTGYPGNTIYF,TGTGCCTGGACCACTACCACAGGGTACCCTGGAAACACCATATATTTT
TRBV18,TRBJ1-1,16,once,TRBD1,CASSPYRGILGTEAFF,TGTGCCAGCTCACCCTACAGGGGAATTTTGGGCACTGAAGCTTTCTTT
TRBV7-2,TRBJ2-7,13,NA,NA,CASSLSQGIEQYF,TGTGCCAGCAGCTTATCCCAGGGCATCGAGCAGTACTTC
TRBV27,TRBJ1-1,16,NA,TRBD1,CASSFGTGFAGTEAFF,TGTGCCAGCAGTTTTGGGACAGGGTTTGCCGGCACTGAAGCTTTCTTT
TRBV6-5,TRBJ1-2,15,few,TRBD1,CASTPGTGGDYGYTF,TGTGCCAGCACCCCGGGGACAGGGGGCGACTATGGCTACACCTTC
TRBV11-2,TRBJ2-3,15,NA,NA,CASRRTRVPTDTQYF,TGTGCCAGCAGAAGAACCAGGGTTCCCACAGATACGCAGTATTTT
TRBV13,TRBJ1-5,12,NA,NA,CASSFSNQPQHF,TGTGCCAGCAGCTTCTCTAATCAGCCCCAGCATTTT
TRBV7-8,TRBJ1-5,16,NA,NA,CASSLARQSSNQPQHF,TGTGCCAGCAGCTTAGCCCGACAGAGTAGCAATCAGCCCCAGCATTTT
TRBV7-9,TRBJ1-1,15,NA,TRBD1,CASTLTGTRNTEAFF,TGTGCCAGCACCTTGACAGGGACTCGAAACACTGAAGCTTTCTTT
TRBV5-1,TRBJ1-6,15,NA,NA,CASSLGGEDNSPLHF,TGCGCCAGCAGCTTGGGAGGGGAGGATAATTCACCCCTCCACTTT
TRBV7-2,TRBJ2-7,14,NA,NA,CASSWVAQSYEQYF,TGTGCCAGCAGCTGGGTGGCACAGTCCTACGAGCAGTACTTC
TRBV7-2,TRBJ2-1,16,NA,NA,CASSLSAQSSYNEQFF,TGTGCCAGCAGCTTATCCGCACAGAGCTCCTACAATGAGCAGTTCTTC
TRBV7-9,TRBJ1-1,14,NA,NA,CASSLGIQRTEAFF,TGTGCCAGCAGCTTGGGCATACAGAGAACTGAAGCTTTCTTT
TRBV27,TRBJ1-4,15,NA,NA,CANPTKRGDNEKLFF,TGTGCCAACCCTACAAAGCGGGGAGACAATGAAAAACTGTTTTTT
TRBV7-2,TRBJ1-2,13,NA,NA,CASSPNRDYGYTF,TGTGCCAGCAGCCCGAACCGGGACTATGGCTACACCTTC
TRBV4-3,TRBJ2-2,16,NA,TRBD2,CASSQELAGGIGELFF,TGCGCCAGCAGCCAAGAGCTAGCGGGTGGGATCGGGGAGCTGTTTTTT
TRBV5-1,TRBJ1-1,14,NA,NA,CASRRTGEDTEAFF,TGCGCCAGCAGGCGCACCGGAGAGGACACTGAAGCTTTCTTT
TRBV25-1,TRBJ1-2,13,NA,NA,CASSEFSSYGYTF,TGTGCCAGCAGTGAATTTAGTAGCTATGGCTACACCTTC
TRBV29-1,TRBJ1-2,17,NA,TRBD1,CSDLTGTGGAPGYGYTF,TGCAGCGACCTGACCGGGACAGGGGGCGCCCCGGGGTATGGCTACACCTTC
TRBV12-3/TRBV12-4,TRBJ2-2,11,NA,NA,CASSTPGELFF,TGTGCCAGCAGTACTCCCGGGGAGCTGTTTTTT
TRBV12-5,TRBJ1-1,13,NA,NA,CASAVEPNTEAFF,TGTGCTAGTGCCGTAGAACCGAACACTGAAGCTTTCTTT
TRBV4-1,TRBJ2-1,18,NA,TRBD2,CASSQGGGLAGGGDEQFF,TGCGCCAGCAGCCAAGGAGGCGGGCTAGCGGGAGGTGGGGATGAGCAGTTCTTC
TRBV5-1,TRBJ2-3,15,NA,TRBD2,CASGWTSGFTDTQYF,TGCGCCAGCGGCTGGACTAGCGGATTCACAGATACGCAGTATTTT
TRBV7-9,TRBJ1-2,14,NA,NA,CASSLVVSPGGYTF,TGTGCCAGCAGCTTAGTGGTATCTCCGGGTGGCTACACCTTC
TRBV4-1,TRBJ2-5,16,NA,TRBD2,CASSQVSLAATETQYF,TGCGCCAGCAGCCAAGTGTCGCTAGCGGCGACAGAGACCCAGTACTTC
TRBV28,TRBJ2-7,17,NA,TRBD2,CASSFPPAGTSDYEQYF,TGTGCCAGCAGTTTTCCCCCAGCCGGGACTAGTGACTACGAGCAGTACTTC